One and the same sample provided the 16 T cell receptor beta chains below, sequenced in a study of cytotoxic CD8 clonotypes in ibrutinib-treated CLL. TCRdb's table, derived via immunoSEQ multiplex PCR, lists solely in-frame clones and lacks some. Here the sample spans about 40,000 clones, 65% to 70% being singletons. The sample consisted of PBMCs, taken at disease progression, from a patient treated with ibrutinib. The source of these receptors is a human donor with chronic lymphocytic leukemia.

The CDR3 nucleotides are TGTGCCAGCACCCCCGTGGGGGGCAGTCGCGCCGGGGAGCTGTTTTTT. Its protein product is CASTPVGGSRAGELFF. The chain joins TRBV28 to TRBJ2-2; the D gene could be TRBD1 or TRBD2 (6 bases each). The CDR3 has 16 amino acids. V lost 7 bases and J 6 bases, leaving 21 bases between the germline ends. Germline-derived CDR1 and CDR2 are MDHEN and SYDVKM. Looking up the rest from reference TRBV28 and TRBJ2-2 gives the full variable domain: DVKVTQSSRYLVKRTGEKVFLECVQDMDHENMFWYRQDPGLGLRLIYFSYDVKMKEKGDIPEGYSVSREKKERFSLILESASTNQTSMYLCASTPVGGSRAGELFFGEGSRLTVL.

The V call is TRBV5-1, the J call TRBJ2-2, with D maybe TRBD2 (5 bases). CDR3 length: 14 amino acids. Trimming pared 5 bases from V and 4 bases from J, leaving 12 bases between. The germline gives CDR1 SGHRS, CDR2 YFSETQ. The DNA for the CDR3 is TGCGCCAGCAGAGGAGGCCCGAGCACCGGGGAGCTGTTTTTT. Amino acid sequence: CASRGGPSTGELFF.

This rearrangement joins TRBV7-8 to TRBJ2-7, with no clear D. Germline V lookup: CDR1 SGHVS, CDR2 FQNEAQ. Trimming pared 1 base from V and 3 bases from J, leaving 19 bases between. CDR3 length: 17 residues. CDR3 in amino acids: CASSLDSRGSLVYEQYF. The CDR3 coding sequence is TGTGCCAGCAGCTTAGACTCTCGTGGAAGTTTAGTCTACGAGCAGTACTTC. The full variable domain, completed using reference TRBV7-8 and TRBJ2-7, is GAGVSQSPRYKVAKRGQDVALRCDPISGHVSLFWYQQALGQGPEFLTYFQNEAQLDKSGLPSDRFFAERPEGSVSTLKIQRTQQEDSAVYLCASSLDSRGSLVYEQYFGPGTRLTVT.

In its sample, this clone was seen once. This chain uses TRBV19 with TRBJ2-7; D might be TRBD1 or TRBD2, each matching 6 bases. CDR1 is LNHDA, CDR2 SQIVND, per germline (reference sequence). This CDR3 has 15 amino acids. Trimming removed 7 bases at V and 5 bases at J, with 21 bases between. CDR3 region: CASTLSFGGADEQYF. In DNA form, the CDR3 reads TGTGCCAGTACCCTGAGTTTCGGGGGCGCGGACGAGCAGTACTTC.

The rearrangement joins TRBV29-1 to TRBJ2-1, with D uncertain. CDR3 length equals 12 residues. Germline V CDR1 and CDR2: SQVTM, ANQGSEA. Deletions cut 7 bases from V and 2 bases from J, with 9 bases between. In DNA, the CDR3 is TGCAGCGCAGCGACCGCCTACAATGAGCAGTTCTTC. It yields the protein CSAATAYNEQFF.

The rearrangement uses TRBV27 and TRBJ2-3; 13 positions match TRBD2. Trimming at V came to 6 bases and at J to 7 bases, leaving 7 bases not matched to a gene. This CDR3 is built from 15 residues. Germline values: CDR1 MNHEY, CDR2 SMNVEV (reference sequence). The CDR3 sequence: CASRVRTSGRHTQYF. The CDR3 DNA follows: TGTGCCAGCAGGGTCCGGACTAGCGGGAGACATACGCAGTATTTT.

The rearrangement joins TRBV7-9 to TRBJ1-3; D gene ambiguous. Germline CDR1 and CDR2: SEHNR and FQNEAQ (reference sequence). Trimming stripped 8 bases from V and 3 bases from J, with 11 bases between. This CDR3 has 13 residues. Here the CDR3 reads CASDFADGNTIYF. Written as DNA, the CDR3 is TGTGCCAGCGATTTTGCCGATGGAAACACCATATATTTT. Full variable domain (outside the CDR3, taken from reference TRBV7-9 and TRBJ1-3): DTGVSQNPRHKITKRGQNVTFRCDPISEHNRLYWYRQTLGQGPEFLTYFQNEAQLEKSRLLSDRFSAERPKGSFSTLEIQRTEQGDSAMYLCASDFADGNTIYFGEGSWLTVV.

This clone was seen only a few times. The chain recombines TRBV19 with TRBJ2-7; D is ambiguous. Germline-derived CDR1 and CDR2 are LNHDA and SQIVND (reference sequence). The CDR3 length is 12 residues. Trimming pared 11 bases from V and 0 bases from J, leaving 11 bases between. The CDR3 DNA reads TGTGCCTCCTCGAGGAGCTCCTACGAGCAGTACTTC. It is translated as CASSRSSYEQYF. Combining the CDR3 with reference TRBV19 and TRBJ2-7 gives the whole variable domain DGGITQSPKYLFRKEGQNVTLSCEQNLNHDAMYWYRQDPGQGLRLIYYSQIVNDFQKGDIAEGYSVSREKKESFPLTVTSAQKNPTAFYLCASSRSSYEQYFGPGTRLTVT.

The V gene is TRBV4-1, the J gene TRBJ2-1, with 8 positions matching TRBD2. CDR1 is MGHRA and CDR2 is YSYEKL in the germline V gene. This CDR3 is 14 amino acids long. V lost 2 bases and J lost 8; bases outside the gene matches: 5. This chain's CDR3 is CASSQNGRADEQFF. The CDR3 DNA sequence: TGCGCCAGCAGCCAAAACGGGAGGGCCGATGAGCAGTTCTTC.

This clone was seen only once. The chain is built from TRBV5-6 and TRBJ1-1, with D maybe TRBD1 (6 bases). CDR3 length: 17 amino acids. V lost 1 base to trimming and J lost 0 bases, with 16 bases between them. CDR1 SGHDT and CDR2 YYEEEE come from the germline V gene. CDR3 coding DNA: TGTGCCAGCAGCTTGATGTCAGGGGCGAAGCTGAACACTGAAGCTTTCTTT. This encodes CASSLMSGAKLNTEAFF. The full variable domain, completed using reference TRBV5-6 and TRBJ1-1, is DAGVTQSPTHLIKTRGQQVTLRCSPKSGHDTVSWYQQALGQGPQFIFQYYEEEERQRGNFPDRFSGHQFPNYSSELNVNALLLGDSALYLCASSLMSGAKLNTEAFFGQGTRLTVV.

The chain links TRBV11-3 to TRBJ2-7; D may be TRBD1 or TRBD2 (6 bases each). V was pared by 5 bases and J by 5 bases, with 16 bases between. Germline lookup yields CDR1 SGHNT and CDR2 YENEEA. The CDR3 covers 14 residues. CDR3 protein: CASSPRWGANEQYF. The CDR3 DNA reads as TGTGCCAGCAGCCCCCGTTGGGGGGCGAACGAGCAGTACTTC.

V usage is TRBV5-4 and J usage is TRBJ2-1; 8 bases match TRBD2. V shed 1 base, J shed 8 bases, and the junction held 8 bases outside the gene matches. The CDR3 is 15 amino acids. The germline V gene encodes CDR1 SGHNT and CDR2 YYREEE (reference sequence). The CDR3 here is CASSLYGRAGDEQFF. DNA of the CDR3: TGTGCCAGCAGCTTGTACGGGAGGGCCGGGGATGAGCAGTTCTTC.

The V gene is TRBV27, the J gene TRBJ2-7, with D perhaps given as TRBD1 or TRBD2 (6 bases each). The CDR3 length is 14 residues. Germline assignment: CDR1 MNHEY and CDR2 SMNVEV (reference sequence). Trimming removed 0 bases from V and 7 bases from J, with 13 bases in between. The CDR3 bases are TGTGCCAGCAGTTTATCCTCACAGGGAGGTGAGCAGTACTTC. Its protein is CASSLSSQGGEQYF.

The genes are TRBV19 and TRBJ2-7; TRBD2 aligns across 12 bases. Looked up from germline, CDR1 is LNHDA and CDR2 is SQIVND (reference sequence). J was trimmed by 2 bases and V by 1 base; bases with no gene match: 3. The CDR3 loop spans 16 amino acids. CDR3 residues: CASSIASSGRAYEQYF. The CDR3 DNA reads as TGTGCCAGTAGTATAGCGTCTAGCGGGAGGGCCTACGAGCAGTACTTC.

V gene TRBV2 combines with J gene TRBJ1-5; D gene uncertain. The CDR3 covers 14 residues. Trimming stripped 1 base from V and 3 bases from J, with 7 bases between. Germline CDR1 is SNHLY and CDR2 is FYNNEI. The CDR3 region has the DNA TGTGCCAGCAGTGAAGGACGGTACAATCAGCCCCAGCATTTT. It translates to CASSEGRYNQPQHF.

V is TRBV5-6 and J is TRBJ1-1; perhaps TRBD1 as D (6 bases). The germline CDR1 and CDR2 sequences are SGHDT and YYEEEE. The CDR3 totals 11 residues. V dropped 2 bases and J dropped 8 bases, with 7 bases sitting between them. CDR3 amino acids: CASSFDREAFF. The DNA for the CDR3 is TGTGCCAGCAGCTTCGACAGGGAAGCTTTCTTT.